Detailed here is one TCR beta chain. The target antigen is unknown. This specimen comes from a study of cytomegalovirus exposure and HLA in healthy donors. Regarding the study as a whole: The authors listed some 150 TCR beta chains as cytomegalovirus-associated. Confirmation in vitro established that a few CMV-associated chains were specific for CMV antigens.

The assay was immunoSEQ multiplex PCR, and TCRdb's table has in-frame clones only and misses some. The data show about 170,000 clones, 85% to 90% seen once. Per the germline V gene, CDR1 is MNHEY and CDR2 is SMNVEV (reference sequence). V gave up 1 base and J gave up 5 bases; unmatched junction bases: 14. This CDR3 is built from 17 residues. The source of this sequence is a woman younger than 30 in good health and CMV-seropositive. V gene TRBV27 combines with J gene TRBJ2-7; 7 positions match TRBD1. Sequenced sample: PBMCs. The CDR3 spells CASSLFSAGTVTHEQYF. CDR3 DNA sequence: TGTGCCAGCAGTTTATTCTCTGCCGGGACAGTAACGCACGAGCAGTACTTC.